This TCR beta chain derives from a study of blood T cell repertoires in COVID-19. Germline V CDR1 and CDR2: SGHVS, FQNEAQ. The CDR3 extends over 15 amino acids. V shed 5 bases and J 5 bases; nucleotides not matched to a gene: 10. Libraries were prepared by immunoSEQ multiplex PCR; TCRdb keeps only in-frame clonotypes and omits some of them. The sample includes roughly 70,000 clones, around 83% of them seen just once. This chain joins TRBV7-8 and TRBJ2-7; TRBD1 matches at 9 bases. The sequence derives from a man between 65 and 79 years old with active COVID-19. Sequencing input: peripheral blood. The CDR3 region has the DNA TGTGCCAGCAGCCGAGACGACAGGGGGGGGAACGAGCAGTACTTC. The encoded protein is CASSRDDRGGNEQYF.